The 9 T cell receptor beta chains below all came from one sample that was sequenced in a study of control samples from healthy donors and cancer patients (dated by TCRdb to 2018 to 2021). Library preparation used the immunoSEQ multiplex PCR assay. Sourced from immuneACCESS, this table was stored by TCRdb with only in-frame sequences that have V and J called. A share of the clones is absent; for the studies checked, an unresolved V gene accounts for under half, and the remainder has no known explanation. The sample yields 35,000 to 55,000 clones; 65% to 80% were counted once. The biggest ten clones account for over 15% of the sample. The material sequenced was formalin-fixed, paraffin-embedded tissue. The receptors shown here come from a male donor with melanoma.

The chain is built from TRBV7-9 and TRBJ1-3; TRBD1 agrees at 7 bases. The length of the CDR3 is 13 residues. V was clipped by 6 bases and J by 4 bases; unmatched bases: 3. CDR1 SEHNR and CDR2 FQNEAQ come from the germline V gene (reference sequence). DNA of the CDR3: TGTGCCAGCAGGGGGACAGTGGGAAACACCATATATTTT. Amino acids: CASRGTVGNTIYF.

V is TRBV6-5 and J is TRBJ2-7; either TRBD1 or TRBD2 may fit D (5 bases each). V was shortened by 4 bases and J by 2 bases, with 12 bases between the two germline ends. CDR1 is MNHEY, CDR2 SVGAGI, per germline. This CDR3 spans 14 amino acids. DNA of the CDR3: TGTGCCAGCAGTTGGCGGGCAGGGCCCTACGAGCAGTACTTC. This codes for CASSWRAGPYEQYF.

To note about this clone: One base away lies a much larger clone, so this may be a sequencing read error. The same CDR3 can be traced to other DNA sequences in this sample. This sequence joins TRBV18 and TRBJ1-1; D perhaps matches TRBD1 (5 bases). Trimming took 1 base from V and 1 from J, leaving 7 bases between them. Germline assignment: CDR1 KGHSH and CDR2 LQKENI. The CDR3 covers 14 residues. The DNA for the CDR3 is TGTGCCAGCTCACCACTGACAGAGAACACTGAAGCTTTCTTT. This codes for CASSPLTENTEAFF.

The genes are TRBV29-1 and TRBJ2-1; D is perhaps TRBD2 (6 bases). Germline CDR1 SQVTM, CDR2 ANQGSEA. There are 13 residues in the CDR3. Trimming removed 7 bases at V and 5 bases at J, with 15 bases between. CDR3 in amino acids: CSASGDFNNEQFF. In nucleotides, the CDR3 is TGCAGCGCCTCTGGGGACTTCAACAATGAGCAGTTCTTC.

The CDR3 DNA reads TGTGCCAGCAGGGAGCCCTCGGGGAGGGGTGAAAAACTGTTTTTT. Protein product: CASREPSGRGEKLFF. The chain couples TRBV28 to TRBJ1-4; possible D gene TRBD1, 5 bases. This CDR3 contains 15 residues. With 6 bases removed from V and 7 bases from J, the gap between germline ends came to 18 bases. CDR1 is MDHEN and CDR2 is SYDVKM in the germline V gene.

CDR3 residues: CASSMNPGHKNTEAFF. The CDR3 DNA follows: TGTGCCAGTAGTATGAATCCGGGACACAAGAACACTGAAGCTTTCTTT. The chain is built from TRBV19 and TRBJ1-1; D might be TRBD1 (6 bases). The CDR3 has 16 amino acids. The V and J ends lost 3 bases and 1 base respectively, with 15 bases between them. Germline CDR1 reads LNHDA; CDR2 reads SQIVND (reference sequence).

The chain is built from TRBV5-5 and TRBJ2-7; D possibly corresponds to TRBD1 (6 bases). Trimming stripped 4 bases from V and 4 bases from J, with 18 bases between. Germline lookup yields CDR1 SGHKS and CDR2 YYEKEE (reference sequence). The CDR3 sequence is 15 residues long. CDR3 sequence reads: CASSQRDIAPYEQYF. CDR3 in DNA: TGTGCCAGCAGCCAGAGGGACATAGCCCCGTACGAGCAGTACTTC.

The chain employs TRBV6-5 and TRBJ1-1; D is perhaps TRBD1 (5 bases). CDR1 is MNHEY and CDR2 is SVGAGI in the germline V gene. CDR3 length: 15 residues. Trimming shortened V by 4 bases and J by 7 bases, and 19 bases separated the two germline ends. The CDR3 DNA reads TGTGCCAGCAGTTTAGGGACGGCTACATCCATTGAAGCTTTCTTT. Amino acids: CASSLGTATSIEAFF.

In DNA, the CDR3 is TGTGCCAGCAGTGATTTTGAAAGGGTGGGGGAGCAGTACTTC. Protein product: CASSDFERVGEQYF. The gene calls are TRBV6-1 and TRBJ2-7; D gene ambiguous. This CDR3 spans 14 amino acids. V was clipped by 3 bases and J by 7 bases, with 16 bases between them. CDR1 is MNHNS and CDR2 is SASEGT in the germline V gene.